The clone carrying this T cell receptor beta chain was counted once. Its specificity is not known. Using immunoSEQ multiplex PCR, the repertoire was profiled, and TCRdb retains in-frame clones only, with some absent. The sample holds 60,000 to 70,000 clones; 74% are singletons and the top ten take approximately 4.5%. The sample originates from a study of T cells in tumors after PD-1 blockade. Study-level points and caveats: Peripheral recruitment is suggested, as some novel exhausted tumor clones were in pre-treatment blood.

Input was about 550 ng to 6,500 ng of genomic DNA from tumor or blood. The TCR was taken from a human donor with basal cell carcinoma. The sample consisted of PBMCs, taken after anti-PD-1 treatment.

The CDR3 region has the DNA TGTGCCAGCAGCGCAAGCAGCGGCACAGATACGCAGTATTTT. It specifies CASSASSGTDTQYF. The J gene is TRBJ2-3, the V gene TRBV6-4; the D is unclear. The germline V and J ends were trimmed by 6 bases and 1 base, with 11 bases remaining between them. Germline lookup yields CDR1 MRHNA and CDR2 SNTAGT. CDR3 length: 14 residues.